The rows below give T cell receptor beta chains drawn from one sample of a study of CD8+CD57+ T cells in acquired aplastic anemia. One entry per CDR3 protein, called by TCRdb with MiXCR from the reads. The sample contains around 180,000 distinct CDR3 sequences, approximately 60% of which appear only once. Sequencing was performed on sorted CD4+, CD8+, or CD8+CD57+ T cells (not recorded which) from PBMCs. Receptor source: a human donor in good health. CDR3s include the opening cysteine and the closing phenylalanine or tryptophan. The D gene is left open where the match is weak. Rows give clone size only sometimes, using once, few, many, or a class for an expanded clone.

J,V,size,D,DNA,CDR3
TRBJ2-4,TRBV14,.,.,TGTGCCAGCAGCCGTGGTAGTGGGACCAAAAACATTCAGTACTTC,CASSRGSGTKNIQYF
TRBJ1-1,TRBV19,.,.,TGTGCCAGTAGTCCAACAGGGTACACTGAAGCTTTCTTT,CASSPTGYTEAFF
TRBJ2-1,TRBV7-6,many,TRBD2,TGTGCCAGCAGCTTAGGGCTAGCGGGAGTTGATGAGCAGTTCTTC,CASSLGLAGVDEQFF
TRBJ2-7,TRBV7-3,.,.,TGTGCCAGCAGCCGAACGGGAAAGTGGGACTACGAGCAGTACTTC,CASSRTGKWDYEQYF
TRBJ2-7,TRBV10-3,.,.,TGTGCCATCAGTGCTAGAGATCATCGGATCTTTTACGAGCAGTACTTC,CAISARDHRIFYEQYF
TRBJ1-1,TRBV7-9,few,TRBD1,TGTGCCAGCAGGCGGTCAGGGGGCACTGAAGCTTTCTTT,CASRRSGGTEAFF
TRBJ2-7,TRBV14,.,TRBD1,TGTGCCAGCAGCCCCCTTGAGGGACAGGGATTCACCTACGAGCAGTACTTC,CASSPLEGQGFTYEQYF
TRBJ1-4,TRBV14,.,.,TGTGCCAGCAGCCTGGACGGGATTCGTGGTGAAAAACTGTTTTTT,CASSLDGIRGEKLFF
TRBJ2-1,TRBV5-5,once,TRBD2,TGTGCCAGCAGCTTATGGGCGGGGGATGAGCAGTTCTTC,CASSLWAGDEQFF
TRBJ1-2,TRBV9,few,.,TGTGCCAGCAGCGTCGGGGGAGATGGCTATGGCTACACCTTC,CASSVGGDGYGYTF
TRBJ1-6,TRBV15,.,.,TGTGCCACCAGCAGAGATTATCATGGGGCTTTATCTTCACCCCTCCACTTT,CATSRDYHGALSSPLHF
TRBJ2-7,TRBV5-1,.,TRBD2,TGCGCCAGCAGCGTCGGTAGCGGGAGTACCTACGAGCAGTACTTC,CASSVGSGSTYEQYF
TRBJ2-3,TRBV7-3,.,.,TGTGCCAGCAGCGCAACCGGGACGGCATCTAGTGAGCAGTATTTT,CASSATGTASSEQYF
TRBJ1-1,TRBV19,.,.,TGTGCCAGTAGTATAGATCGAAGGGGTGTCGGCACTGAAGCTTTCTTT,CASSIDRRGVGTEAFF
TRBJ2-3,TRBV13,many,TRBD1,TGTGCCAGCAGCTTAGGCTTGGGACAGGGTCCAGATACGCAGTATTTT,CASSLGLGQGPDTQYF
TRBJ2-7,TRBV5-1,.,.,TGCGCCAGCAGCTGGGGCTCGGGCTACGAGCAGTACTTC,CASSWGSGYEQYF
TRBJ1-1,TRBV10-3,.,.,TGTGCCAGCAGTAAAGGAGAAAACACTGAAGCTTTCTTT,CASSKGENTEAFF
TRBJ1-1,TRBV9,.,.,TGTGCCAGCAGCGTAGGCGGGCGGGTCGCTGAAGCTTTCTTT,CASSVGGRVAEAFF
TRBJ1-1,TRBV29-1,.,.,TGCAGCGTTCTCAGGGGTGAAGCTTTCTTT,CSVLRGEAFF
TRBJ1-2,TRBV20-1,many,.,TGCAGTGCTAGCCTCACAGACTATGGCTACACCTTC,CSASLTDYGYTF
TRBJ1-1,TRBV14,.,.,TGTGCCAGCTCACCAGCGTACAGTATGAACACTGAAGCTTTCTTT,CASSPAYSMNTEAFF
TRBJ2-7,TRBV29-1,once,TRBD1,TGCAGCGTTGAAGGCCAGAGGACAGGGGTGTCAAGAGAGCAGTACTTC,CSVEGQRTGVSREQYF
TRBJ2-7,TRBV7-6,many,.,TGTGCCAGCGGGGGCAGCTCCTACGAGCAGTACTTC,CASGGSSYEQYF
TRBJ2-5,TRBV9,.,TRBD2,TGTGCCAGCAGCGTAGGTAGCGGGGTTGAGACCCAGTACTTC,CASSVGSGVETQYF
TRBJ2-3,TRBV2,.,.,TGTGCCAGCAGTGAAGGTGCCGGTCTCACAGATACGCAGTATTTT,CASSEGAGLTDTQYF
TRBJ1-5,TRBV12-3/TRBV12-4,.,.,TGTGCCAGCACCCAGGGTACTCAGCCCCAGCATTTT,CASTQGTQPQHF
TRBJ2-7,TRBV24-1,few,.,TGTGCCACCGGAGAAGGGGGGGGGTACTTC,CATGEGGGYF
TRBJ2-7,TRBV2,once,.,TGTGCCAGCAGTGAATGGGCCTACGAGCAGTACTTC,CASSEWAYEQYF
TRBJ1-2,TRBV10-2,once,.,TGCGCCAGCAGTGAGTTGAATGACTATGGCTACACCTTC,CASSELNDYGYTF
TRBJ2-3,TRBV24-1,.,TRBD2,TGTGCCACCAGTGGATGGGCAGCGGGGAGTAGCACAGATACGCAGTATTTT,CATSGWAAGSSTDTQYF
TRBJ1-1,TRBV7-7,.,.,TGTGCTAGCAGCGACGGTCTCGGCACTGAAGCTTTCTTT,CASSDGLGTEAFF
TRBJ1-3,TRBV7-9,.,.,TGTGCCAGCAGCTTAGCGGGCGCGAAGGTGGGAAACACCATATATTTT,CASSLAGAKVGNTIYF
TRBJ2-2,TRBV7-2,.,.,TGTGCCAGCAGCTACAACACCGGGGAGCTGTTATTT,CASSYNTGELLF
TRBJ1-1,TRBV6-5,.,.,TGTGCCAGCAGTGCCCTAACAGGGAACGAAGCTTTCTTT,CASSALTGNEAFF
TRBJ2-7,TRBV7-2,once,TRBD2,TGTGCCAGCAGCTTATCCCCGGGACTAGCGGGAGGCAACGAGCAGTACTTC,CASSLSPGLAGGNEQYF
TRBJ1-5,TRBV19,.,.,TGTGCCAGTAGTGCCCGACACGGTTGGAATAGCAATCAGCCCCAGCATTTT,CASSARHGWNSNQPQHF
TRBJ2-7,TRBV5-6,many,.,TGTGCCAGCAGCATCCAGAGCTACGAGCAGTACTTC,CASSIQSYEQYF
TRBJ1-5,TRBV19,.,TRBD1,TGTGCCAGCCCCACGTCTGGACAGGGAAGGGAAAGCAATCAGCCCCAGCATTTT,CASPTSGQGRESNQPQHF
TRBJ2-7,TRBV4-3,.,TRBD1,TGCGCCAGCAGCCCGAGGGACAGGGGAGGCACCTACGAGCAGTACTTC,CASSPRDRGGTYEQYF
TRBJ2-3,TRBV4-2,.,TRBD2,TGTGCCAGCAGCCCGCGGGGGGCAGCTAGCACAGATACGCAGTATTTT,CASSPRGAASTDTQYF
TRBJ2-1,TRBV10-3,.,.,TGTGCCATCAGTGTAACAACGTCTAACAATGAGCAGTTCTTC,CAISVTTSNNEQFF
TRBJ1-3,TRBV2,many,.,TGTGCCAGCAGTGCCGGGCCCTCCGCCGACACCATATATTTT,CASSAGPSADTIYF
TRBJ1-1,TRBV20-1,.,.,TGCAGTGCTGGTGGGGGAGGGGGAGACACTGAAGCTTTCTTT,CSAGGGGGDTEAFF
TRBJ2-7,TRBV29-1,.,TRBD1,TGCAGCGTCGACCCGGGACAGGGTGCCTACGAGCAGTACTTC,CSVDPGQGAYEQYF
TRBJ1-1,TRBV2,.,.,TGTGCCAGCAGTGTTCAGGGGATGAACACTGAAGCTTTCTTT,CASSVQGMNTEAFF
TRBJ2-1,TRBV9,.,.,TGTGCCAGCAGCGGTCAGGCATACAATGAGCAGTTCTTC,CASSGQAYNEQFF